This entry describes one T cell receptor (beta chain). Its antigen is unknown. The data stem from a study of CD8 T cells in ankylosing spondylitis. Findings of the study overall: There was a TCR beta motif, made of eight highly homologous variants, that appeared characteristic of ankylosing spondylitis blood. Some motif variants had been reported before (in reactive arthritis synovial fluid and blood). From matched ankylosing spondylitis synovial fluid, disease-linked clones were reportedly recovered at significantly enriched levels.

The V gene lost 8 bases and the J gene lost 4 bases, with 18 bases spanning the gap. The CDR3 loop spans 15 amino acids. Germline CDR1 is WSHSY and CDR2 is SAAADI. Researchers built TCR beta libraries using quantitative 5'-RACE with molecular barcodes. In TCRdb, the 5' RACE reads were re-called with MiXCR into one record per CDR3 protein. The sample includes about 310,000 distinct CDR3 sequences, around 20% of them seen just once. The rearrangement links TRBV10-2 to TRBJ2-1; D possibly corresponds to TRBD2 (5 bases). The sequenced sample was blood, either unsorted or a sorted T cell fraction (not recorded which). The TCR was taken from a female donor with ankylosing spondylitis or in good health (not recorded which). The CDR3 is CASRRPGLRYNEQFF. As DNA, the CDR3 is TGCGCCAGCCGGAGACCGGGATTAAGATACAATGAGCAGTTCTTC.